Below, 10 T cell receptor beta chains from the same sample are listed, as sequenced in a study of blood T cell repertoires in COVID-19. Only in-frame clones appear in the TCRdb table, and some are missing; sequencing was by immunoSEQ multiplex PCR. The table records about 48,000 clones, about 86% of them present only once. The sample was peripheral blood. Every receptor here comes from a woman aged 80 or older with acute or convalescent COVID-19.

Only a few counts were recorded for this clone. This chain links TRBV6-5 with TRBJ1-1; possible D gene TRBD1, 6 bases. Germline CDR1 MNHEY, CDR2 SVGAGI. The CDR3 consists of 14 residues. The V end was cut by 5 bases, the J end by 4 bases, with 14 bases between. The CDR3 loop is CASSLLGGGTEAFF. As DNA, the CDR3 is TGTGCCAGCAGTCTCCTGGGAGGGGGCACTGAAGCTTTCTTT.

The chain carries TRBV7-9 and TRBJ2-2; D possibly corresponds to TRBD2 (6 bases). The CDR3 is made up of 15 amino acids. Germline CDR1 SEHNR, CDR2 FQNEAQ (reference sequence). Trimming took off 3 bases at V and 3 bases at J, with 11 bases between the two ends. CDR3 DNA: TGTGCCAGCAGCTTCGGGCGGAGGGACACCGGGGAGCTGTTTTTT. Protein: CASSFGRRDTGELFF.

The V gene is TRBV4-1, the J gene TRBJ1-3, with 9 bases that match TRBD1. The germline V gene encodes CDR1 MGHRA and CDR2 YSYEKL. The CDR3 runs to 16 residues. V shed 4 bases and J 2 bases; nucleotides not matched to a gene: 6. Written as DNA, the CDR3 is TGCGCCAGCAGCCCCATACAGGGGGCTGCTGGAAACACCATATATTTT. Translated: CASSPIQGAAGNTIYF.

The chain combines TRBV3-1 (or the pseudogene TRBV3-2) with TRBJ1-1; 12 bases line up with TRBD1. V shed 0 bases, J shed 9 bases, and the junction held 11 bases outside the gene matches. Germline V gene lookup returns CDR1 LGHDT and CDR2 YNNKEL (reference sequence). The CDR3 consists of 17 residues. The CDR3 region is CASSQDQGQGAGGQAFF. The CDR3 nucleotides read TGTGCCAGCAGCCAAGATCAGGGACAGGGGGCGGGAGGGCAAGCTTTCTTT.

The chain recombines TRBV7-9 with TRBJ2-5, with TRBD1 identical over 7 bases. CDR3 length: 14 residues. With V trimmed by 6 bases and J by 5 bases, 9 bases remained unmatched. Germline CDR1 reads SEHNR; CDR2 reads FQNEAQ (reference sequence). CDR3 nucleotide sequence: TGTGCCAGCAGTACGGGACAGTCAGGGGAGACCCAGTACTTC. Its protein is CASSTGQSGETQYF.

This sequence joins TRBV5-4 and TRBJ1-2; D is undetermined. The V gene's germline CDR1 is SGHNT and CDR2 YYREEE (reference sequence). The CDR3 spans 13 residues. Trimming pared 4 bases from V and 3 bases from J, leaving 10 bases between. The CDR3 nucleotides are TGTGCCAGCAGCCCCCCCGAGCACTATGGCTACACCTTC. Translated: CASSPPEHYGYTF.

The genes are TRBV11-1 and TRBJ2-5; 8 nucleotides match TRBD2. Looked up from germline, CDR1 is SGHAT and CDR2 is FQDESV (reference sequence). J gave up 4 bases and V 5 bases, and 6 bases lay outside the gene matches. This CDR3 region has 14 residues. The chain's CDR3 is CASSTSGGLETQYF. The DNA of the CDR3 is TGTGCCAGCAGCACCTCGGGGGGGCTAGAGACCCAGTACTTC.

This chain links TRBV5-1 with TRBJ1-4; TRBD1 agrees at 10 bases. After removal of 4 bases from V and 7 bases from J, the junction contained 7 bases not matched to a gene. Germline V gene sequence: CDR1 SGHRS, CDR2 YFSETQ. The CDR3 is 15 amino acids. This CDR3 is CASSQRTGGGEKLFF. The CDR3 nucleotides read TGCGCCAGCAGCCAACGGACAGGGGGTGGTGAAAAACTGTTTTTT.

A few counts support this clone. This CDR3 is CASSLEEGIGEQYF. The CDR3 nucleotides read TGTGCCAGCAGCCTAGAGGAGGGCATCGGCGAGCAGTACTTC. This rearrangement joins TRBV6-5 to TRBJ2-7, with D perhaps matching TRBD2 (6 bases). The germline V gene encodes CDR1 MNHEY and CDR2 SVGAGI. V gave up 6 bases and J gave up 6 bases, with 18 bases separating them. The CDR3 has 14 amino acids.

This clone has only one observation. The chain links TRBV27 to TRBJ2-7; D is ambiguous. The CDR3 runs 14 residues. In germline, CDR1 is MNHEY, CDR2 SMNVEV (reference sequence). Trimming pared 8 bases from V and 3 bases from J, leaving 17 bases between. This chain's CDR3 is CASGFADRSYEQYF. Written as DNA, the CDR3 is TGTGCCAGCGGATTCGCCGACCGGAGCTACGAGCAGTACTTC.